These T cell receptor beta chains were read from a single sample in a study of shared clonotypes between healthy human individuals. Sequencing used immunoSEQ multiplex PCR; TCRdb keeps in-frame clones, though not all of them. Of approximately 2.1 million clones in the sample, about 92% were seen once. The sequencing input was naive CD4+ T cells from PBMCs. The receptors derive from a man between 18 and 35 years old in good health. Some clones in this sample may be carry-over from other donors' samples. Both conserved end residues are part of each CDR3. The D gene is left open where the match is weak. Some rows mark clone size as missing; the rest say once, few, many or name a class of expanded clone.

J gene | D gene | clone size | V gene | CDR3 DNA | CDR3 protein
TRBJ2-7 | - | once | TRBV7-3 | TGTGCCAGCAGCTTAAACGGCCCAACCTACGAGCAGTACTTC | CASSLNGPTYEQYF
TRBJ2-5 | TRBD2 | - | TRBV4-1 | TGCGCCAGCAGCCGCGCCTTAGCGGGGGGCCAAGAGACCCAGTACTTC | CASSRALAGGQETQYF
TRBJ2-5 | - | - | TRBV5-4 | TGTGCCAGCAGCTCTAGAGGGGGTGGGAGGTCCCCAGAGACCCAGTACTTC | CASSSRGGGRSPETQYF
TRBJ2-1 | TRBD2 | - | TRBV19 | TGTGCCAGCAGAACGACTAGCGGGAGCCACAATGAGCAGTTCTTC | CASRTTSGSHNEQFF
TRBJ2-5 | TRBD1 | once | TRBV18 | TGTGCCAGCTCACTTCAACAGGGGATGGAGACCCAGTACTTC | CASSLQQGMETQYF
TRBJ2-3 | - | few | TRBV5-1 | TGCGCCAGCAGCTTCGGGGGCACAGATACGCAGTATTTT | CASSFGGTDTQYF
TRBJ2-3 | TRBD1 | - | TRBV7-9 | TGTGCCAGCAGCTCTCTACGGACAGGGGGCTCAGATACGCAGTATTTT | CASSSLRTGGSDTQYF
TRBJ2-1 | - | - | TRBV30 | TGTGCCTGGGGTAGGACTACTGATGAGCAGTTCTTC | CAWGRTTDEQFF
TRBJ2-1 | - | - | TRBV28 | TGTGCCAGCAGTTTACTGAGGTACAATGAGCAGTTCTTC | CASSLLRYNEQFF
TRBJ2-3 | - | once | TRBV2 | TGTGCCAGCAGTGTGCAGCGGGTGCGCACAGATACGCAGTATTTT | CASSVQRVRTDTQYF
TRBJ2-7 | - | - | TRBV5-6 | TGTGCCAGCAGTATCCTCTCCCCAATCTACGAGCAGTACTTC | CASSILSPIYEQYF
TRBJ2-7 | TRBD1 | - | TRBV9 | TGTGCCAGCAGCACCGGGACAGGGGCTATCGAGCAGTACTTC | CASSTGTGAIEQYF
TRBJ2-1 | - | - | TRBV28 | TGTGCCAGCAGACCGATTCTGTCGGGCTACAATGAGCAGTTCTTC | CASRPILSGYNEQFF
TRBJ2-4 | - | - | TRBV2 | TGTGCCAGCAGTCCCCCCGGGTGGGACGCTCCCAAAAACATTCAGTACTTC | CASSPPGWDAPKNIQYF
TRBJ2-7 | - | - | TRBV28 | TGTGCCAGCAGGCGGGACAGCTACGAGCAGTACTTC | CASRRDSYEQYF
TRBJ2-6 | - | - | TRBV5-1 | TGCGCCAGCAGCTTGGATAACAGGCCCGGGGCCAACGTCCTGACTTTC | CASSLDNRPGANVLTF
TRBJ1-5 | TRBD1 | - | TRBV6-6 | TGTGCCAGCACACCCGACAGGGGGCTGGTCGAGCAGCCCCAGCATTTT | CASTPDRGLVEQPQHF
TRBJ2-4 | - | - | TRBV7-9 | TGTGCCAGCAGCTCCCCCCCGCGGACGTACATTCAGTACTTC | CASSSPPRTYIQYF
TRBJ2-6 | - | - | TRBV27 | TGTGCCAGCAGTTTATCTAGGGTTTCAGGGGCCAACGTCCTGACTTTC | CASSLSRVSGANVLTF
TRBJ1-5 | - | - | TRBV10-3 | TGTGCCACCTCCTTCAGGGATGCGAGGAGCAATCAGCCCCAGCATTTT | CATSFRDARSNQPQHF
TRBJ2-7 | - | once | TRBV19 | TGTGCCAGTAGCAGCAGGGCAGTGGAAGGGAGCGAGCAGTACTTC | CASSSRAVEGSEQYF
TRBJ2-3 | TRBD2 | - | TRBV11-2 | TGTGCCAGCAGCTCTACTAGCGGGATGGATACGCAGTATTTT | CASSSTSGMDTQYF
TRBJ2-2 | TRBD2 | - | TRBV5-4 | TGTGCCAGCAGCTTGCCCCCCGGGCGGGAGGGTCCCGGGGAGCTGTTTTTT | CASSLPPGREGPGELFF
TRBJ2-7 | - | once | TRBV28 | TGTGCCAGCAGTTTCCGAGCCCGAGTCAGGGGCGAGCAGTACTTC | CASSFRARVRGEQYF
TRBJ2-5 | TRBD1 | - | TRBV4-1 | TGCGCCAGCAGCACCGGGACAGGCCTTCAAGAGACCCAGTACTTC | CASSTGTGLQETQYF
TRBJ2-1 | TRBD2 | - | TRBV4-1 | TGCGCCAGCAGCCAGGGACTAGCGGCCAGATACAATGAGCAGTTCTTC | CASSQGLAARYNEQFF
TRBJ2-7 | - | once | TRBV20-1 | TGCAGTGCTTCTGGGGGCGACGAGCAGTACTTC | CSASGGDEQYF
TRBJ1-3 | - | - | TRBV4-1 | TGCGCCAGCAGCCAAGAAGTGGGCGAGGCTGGAAACACCATATATTTT | CASSQEVGEAGNTIYF
TRBJ2-5 | - | - | TRBV13 | TGTGCCAGCAGCTCATCCAGGAACTCGGGGACCCAGTACTTC | CASSSSRNSGTQYF
TRBJ1-4 | - | few | TRBV2 | TGTGCCACCGAGGGGGGAACTAATGAAAAACTGTTTTTT | CATEGGTNEKLFF
TRBJ1-5 | - | - | TRBV28 | TGTGCCTCCCGTGGGCAGTTGGCCAATCAGCCCCAGCATTTT | CASRGQLANQPQHF
TRBJ1-1 | - | - | TRBV11-2 | TGTGCCAGCAGCTTGGCTAATTTGAACACTGAAGCTTTCTTT | CASSLANLNTEAFF
TRBJ1-3 | - | - | TRBV11-2 | TGTGCCAGCATCAATACAGGGACGCGAAACACCATATATTTT | CASINTGTRNTIYF